The TCR beta chain described here comes from a study of OX40 agonist ivuxolimab in advanced cancers. Study conclusions and caveats: CD4+ and CD8+ T cells in blood underwent clonal expansion by week 6 at 0.1 to 3.0 mg/kg.

Patients were ruled out by autoimmune disease history or systemic immunosuppression. TCRdb's table, derived via immunoSEQ multiplex PCR, lists solely in-frame clones and lacks some. The sample includes 12,000 or so clones, around four fifths of them seen just once. In the case of this clone: Its cognate antigen is unknown.

CDR1 is SQVTM, CDR2 ANQGSEA, per germline. This CDR3 spans 13 amino acids. V shed 6 bases and J 1 base; nucleotides not matched to a gene: 5. The source was CD4+ or CD8+ T cells sorted from blood, collected in a trial of the OX40 agonist ivuxolimab. The sequence derives from an adult with an advanced solid tumor such as melanoma, head and neck, liver or kidney cancer. This chain uses TRBV29-1 with TRBJ2-5; 7 bases fit TRBD2. CDR3 amino acids: CSVWGGVQETQYF. The CDR3 coding sequence is TGCAGCGTGTGGGGGGGGGTCCAAGAGACCCAGTACTTC. The full variable domain, with the rest looked up from reference TRBV29-1 and TRBJ2-5, is SAVISQKPSRDICQRGTSLTIQCQVDSQVTMMFWYRQQPGQSLTLIATANQGSEATYESGFVIDKFPISRPNLTFSTLTVSNMSPEDSSIYLCSVWGGVQETQYFGPGTRLLVL.